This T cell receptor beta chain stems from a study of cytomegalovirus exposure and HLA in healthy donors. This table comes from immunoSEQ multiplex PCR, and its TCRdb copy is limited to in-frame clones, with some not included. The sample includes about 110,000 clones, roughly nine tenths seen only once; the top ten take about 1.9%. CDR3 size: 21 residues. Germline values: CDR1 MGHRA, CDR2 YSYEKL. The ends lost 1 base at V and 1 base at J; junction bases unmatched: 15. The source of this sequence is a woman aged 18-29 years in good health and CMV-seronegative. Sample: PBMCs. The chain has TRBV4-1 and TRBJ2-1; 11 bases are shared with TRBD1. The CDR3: CASSQVNQKRDRGASYNEQFF. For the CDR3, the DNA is TGCGCCAGCAGCCAAGTAAACCAGAAGCGGGACAGGGGGGCATCCTACAATGAGCAGTTCTTC.